The clone carrying this T cell receptor beta chain was observed a single time. This sample was included in a study of blood T cell repertoires in COVID-19. Looking at the study overall: The origin of the acute and convalescent COVID-19 samples was the United States, Italy and Spain. T cells, B-cell-depleted T cells, or PBMCs provided the cDNA or gDNA that served as material.

As originally analysed: Amplification from reference gene primers served as the basis for estimated nucleated cell counts. Produced via immunoSEQ multiplex PCR; TCRdb's table is partial and in-frame only. That table furnishes V, J and clone size, whereas the DNA furnished D and trimming. The sample lists fewer than 200,000 clones, around 76% occurring once. This clonotype was sampled from a woman in her 70s with acute or convalescent COVID-19. The source material was peripheral blood.

The CDR3 DNA follows: TGTGCCAGCAGGACAGGGGGCTATCCTTCACCCCTCCACTTT. Amino acids: CASRTGGYPSPLHF. The chain joins TRBV2 to TRBJ1-6; 10 nucleotides match TRBD1. Germline CDR1 reads SNHLY; CDR2 reads FYNNEI. This CDR3 is built from 14 residues. V was pared by 6 bases and J by 9 bases, with 5 bases of the junction left unmatched.